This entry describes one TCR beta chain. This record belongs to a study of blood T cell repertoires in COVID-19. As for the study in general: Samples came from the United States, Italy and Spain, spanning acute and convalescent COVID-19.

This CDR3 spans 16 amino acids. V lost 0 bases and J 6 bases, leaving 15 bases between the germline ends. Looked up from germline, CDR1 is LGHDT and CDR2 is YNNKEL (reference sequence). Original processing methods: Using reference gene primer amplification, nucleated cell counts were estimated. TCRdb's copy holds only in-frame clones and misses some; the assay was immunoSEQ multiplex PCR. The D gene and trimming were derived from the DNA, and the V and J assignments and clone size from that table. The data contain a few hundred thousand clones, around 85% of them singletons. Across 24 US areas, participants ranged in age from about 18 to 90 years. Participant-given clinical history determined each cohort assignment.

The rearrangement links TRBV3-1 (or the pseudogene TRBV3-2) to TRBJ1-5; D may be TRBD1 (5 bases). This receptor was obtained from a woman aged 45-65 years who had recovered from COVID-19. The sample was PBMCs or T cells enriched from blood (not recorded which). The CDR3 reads CASSQDLGGEIQPQHF. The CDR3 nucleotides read TGTGCCAGCAGCCAAGATCTTGGGGGGGAGATTCAGCCCCAGCATTTT.